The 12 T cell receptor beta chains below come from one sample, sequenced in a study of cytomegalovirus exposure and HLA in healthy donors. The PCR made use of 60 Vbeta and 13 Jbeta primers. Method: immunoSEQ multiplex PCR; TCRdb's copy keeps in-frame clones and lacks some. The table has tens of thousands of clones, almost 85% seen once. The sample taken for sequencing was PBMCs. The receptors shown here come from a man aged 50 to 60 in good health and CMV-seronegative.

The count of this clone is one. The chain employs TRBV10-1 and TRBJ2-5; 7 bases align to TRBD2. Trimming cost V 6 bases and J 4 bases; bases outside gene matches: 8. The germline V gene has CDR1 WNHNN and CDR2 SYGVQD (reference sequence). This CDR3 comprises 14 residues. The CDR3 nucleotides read TGCGCCAGCAGCCCGGGGAGGGTCGGAGAGACCCAGTACTTC. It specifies CASSPGRVGETQYF.

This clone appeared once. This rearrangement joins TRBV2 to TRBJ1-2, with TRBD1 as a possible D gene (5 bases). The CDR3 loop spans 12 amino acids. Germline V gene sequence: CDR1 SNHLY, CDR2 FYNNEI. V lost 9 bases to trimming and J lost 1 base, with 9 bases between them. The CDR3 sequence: CAREGLNYGYTF. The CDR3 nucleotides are TGTGCCAGGGAGGGGCTTAACTATGGCTACACCTTC.

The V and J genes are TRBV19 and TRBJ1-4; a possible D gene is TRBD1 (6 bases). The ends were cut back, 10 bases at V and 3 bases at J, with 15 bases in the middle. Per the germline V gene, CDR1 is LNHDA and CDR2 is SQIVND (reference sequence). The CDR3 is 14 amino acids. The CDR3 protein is CATGRGASNEKLFF. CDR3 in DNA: TGTGCCACCGGGCGGGGGGCCTCTAATGAAAAACTGTTTTTT. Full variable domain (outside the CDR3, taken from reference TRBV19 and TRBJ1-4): DGGITQSPKYLFRKEGQNVTLSCEQNLNHDAMYWYRQDPGQGLRLIYYSQIVNDFQKGDIAEGYSVSREKKESFPLTVTSAQKNPTAFYLCATGRGASNEKLFFGSGTQLSVL.

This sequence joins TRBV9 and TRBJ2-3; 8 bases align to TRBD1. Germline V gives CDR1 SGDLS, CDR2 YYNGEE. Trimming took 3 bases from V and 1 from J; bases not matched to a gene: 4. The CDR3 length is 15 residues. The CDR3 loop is CASSAIQGGTDTQYF. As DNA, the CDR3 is TGTGCCAGCAGCGCGATACAGGGGGGCACAGATACGCAGTATTTT.

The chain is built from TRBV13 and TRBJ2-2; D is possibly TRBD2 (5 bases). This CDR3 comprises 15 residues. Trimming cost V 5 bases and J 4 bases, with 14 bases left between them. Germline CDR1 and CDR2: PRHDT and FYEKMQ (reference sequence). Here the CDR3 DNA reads TGTGCCAGCAGCCCTACCTCCGGGGTCACCGGGGAGCTGTTTTTT. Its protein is CASSPTSGVTGELFF.

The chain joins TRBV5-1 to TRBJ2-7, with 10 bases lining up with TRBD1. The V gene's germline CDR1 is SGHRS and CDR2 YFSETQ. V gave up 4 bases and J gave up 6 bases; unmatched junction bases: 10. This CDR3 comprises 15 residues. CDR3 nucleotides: TGCGCCAGCAGCCAGGGACAGGGGAGAAGTAGCGAGCAGTACTTC. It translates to CASSQGQGRSSEQYF.

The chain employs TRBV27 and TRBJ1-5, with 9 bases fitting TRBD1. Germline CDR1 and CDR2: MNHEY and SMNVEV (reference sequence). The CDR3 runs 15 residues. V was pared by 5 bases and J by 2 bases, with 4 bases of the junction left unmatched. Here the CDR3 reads CASSARDRGNQPQHF. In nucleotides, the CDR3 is TGTGCCAGCAGTGCCCGGGACAGGGGCAATCAGCCCCAGCATTTT.

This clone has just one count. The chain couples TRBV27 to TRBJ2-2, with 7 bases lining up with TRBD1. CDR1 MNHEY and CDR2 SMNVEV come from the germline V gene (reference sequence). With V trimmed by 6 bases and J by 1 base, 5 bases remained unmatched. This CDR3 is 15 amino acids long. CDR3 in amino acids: CASSQGDKNTGELFF. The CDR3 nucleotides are TGTGCCAGCAGCCAGGGGGACAAGAACACCGGGGAGCTGTTTTTT.

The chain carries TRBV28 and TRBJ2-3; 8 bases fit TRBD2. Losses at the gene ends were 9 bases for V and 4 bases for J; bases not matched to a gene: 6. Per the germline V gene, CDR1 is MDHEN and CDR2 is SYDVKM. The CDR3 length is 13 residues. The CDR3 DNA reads TGTGCCAGTACGGGGGGGCCCCCAGATACGCAGTATTTT. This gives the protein CASTGGPPDTQYF.

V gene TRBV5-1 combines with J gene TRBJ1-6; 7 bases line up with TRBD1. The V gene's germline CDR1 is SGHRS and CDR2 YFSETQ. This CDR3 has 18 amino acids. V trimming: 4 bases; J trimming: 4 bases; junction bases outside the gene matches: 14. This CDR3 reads CASSTDRAMPAYNSPLHF. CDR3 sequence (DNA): TGCGCCAGCAGCACCGACAGGGCCATGCCTGCTTATAATTCACCCCTCCACTTT.

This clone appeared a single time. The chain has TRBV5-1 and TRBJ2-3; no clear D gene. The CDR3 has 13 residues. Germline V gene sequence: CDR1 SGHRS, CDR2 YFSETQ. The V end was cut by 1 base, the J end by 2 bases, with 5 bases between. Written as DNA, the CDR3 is TGCGCCAGCAGCTTGTATGTCACAGATACGCAGTATTTT. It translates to CASSLYVTDTQYF.

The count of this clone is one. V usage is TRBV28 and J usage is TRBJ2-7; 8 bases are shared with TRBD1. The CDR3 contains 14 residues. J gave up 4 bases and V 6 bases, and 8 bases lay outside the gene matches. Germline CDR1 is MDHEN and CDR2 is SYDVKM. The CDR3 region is CASSLDRGAYEQYF. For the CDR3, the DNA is TGTGCCAGCAGCTTAGACAGGGGAGCGTACGAGCAGTACTTC.